One sample yielded the 14 T cell receptor beta chains listed below, sequenced in a study of shared clonotypes between healthy human individuals. Profiled with immunoSEQ multiplex PCR; TCRdb holds only in-frame clones, not every one. The sample has around 700,000 clones, 60% to 75% seen once. The sample taken for sequencing was memory CD4+ T cells sorted from blood. As for subset: CD45RA-negative fraction. The receptors originated from a woman in her 30s in good health.

Concerning this clone: Since a much larger clone is just one base distant, this may be a read error. The same CDR3 is also encoded by other DNA sequences in this sample. The chain couples TRBV5-1 to TRBJ1-3; no reliable D call. Germline V lookup: CDR1 SGHRS, CDR2 YFSETQ. The CDR3 covers 13 residues. Trimming left V 0 bases short and J 1 base short, with 2 bases between. The CDR3 sequence: CASSLGSGNTIYF. The CDR3 DNA sequence: TGCGCCAGCAGCTTGGGTTCTGGAAACACCATATATTTT.

The V and J genes are TRBV2 and TRBJ2-2; 7 bases map to TRBD1. Losses at the gene ends were 3 bases for V and 3 bases for J; bases not matched to a gene: 4. This CDR3 is built from 15 residues. Germline V CDR1 and CDR2: SNHLY, FYNNEI. The CDR3, as DNA: TGTGCCAGCAGTGAGACAGGGAGTTACACCGGGGAGCTGTTTTTT. Amino acids: CASSETGSYTGELFF.

The chain joins TRBV20-1 to TRBJ1-1; unclear D gene. The germline gives CDR1 DFQATT, CDR2 SNEGSKA (reference sequence). Trimming pared 6 bases from V and 7 bases from J, leaving 9 bases between. This CDR3 has 10 amino acids. The DNA for the CDR3 is TGCAGTGCCCCAGGAGGTGAAGCTTTCTTT. Translation gives CSAPGGEAFF.

V gene TRBV19 combines with J gene TRBJ1-5; D remains unclear. V was cut by 4 bases and J by 3 bases, with 13 bases left in between. CDR1 LNHDA and CDR2 SQIVND come from the germline V gene (reference sequence). The CDR3 sequence is 15 residues long. CDR3 nucleotide sequence: TGTGCCAGTAGTACGGGCGCAAGGGACAATCAGCCCCAGCATTTT. This sequence encodes CASSTGARDNQPQHF. The full variable domain, with the rest looked up from reference TRBV19 and TRBJ1-5, is DGGITQSPKYLFRKEGQNVTLSCEQNLNHDAMYWYRQDPGQGLRLIYYSQIVNDFQKGDIAEGYSVSREKKESFPLTVTSAQKNPTAFYLCASSTGARDNQPQHFGDGTRLSIL.

The chain is built from TRBV4-2 and TRBJ2-1; 8 positions match TRBD2. Germline V gene sequence: CDR1 LGHNA, CDR2 YNFKEQ. The CDR3 covers 15 residues. V lost 1 base and J lost 4; bases outside the gene matches: 3. The CDR3 protein is CASSQASGWYNEQFF. DNA for the CDR3: TGTGCCAGCAGCCAAGCTAGCGGGTGGTACAATGAGCAGTTCTTC.

The table lists this clone with a count of one. The rearrangement joins TRBV5-1 to TRBJ2-7; 9 bases align to TRBD1. Unmatched junction bases numbered 13, after V lost 4 bases and J lost 5 bases. The germline gives CDR1 SGHRS, CDR2 YFSETQ. This CDR3 comprises 16 residues. CDR3 loop: CASSKFTGGVRNEQYF. DNA of the CDR3: TGCGCCAGCAGCAAATTTACAGGGGGCGTTAGGAACGAGCAGTACTTC.

The chain couples TRBV6-1 to TRBJ2-1; no firm D call. CDR1 and CDR2 from the germline V gene are MNHNS and SASEGT. The CDR3 contains 14 residues. Trimming cost V 10 bases and J 0 bases, with 13 bases left between them. The CDR3 DNA sequence: TGTGCCACCTGGACGGGCAGCTCCTACAATGAGCAGTTCTTC. Its translation is CATWTGSSYNEQFF.

The chain links TRBV29-1 to TRBJ2-7; unclear D gene. CDR1 and CDR2 (germline): SQVTM, ANQGSEA. The CDR3 consists of 15 residues. V shed 7 bases and J shed 0 bases, with 19 bases lying between them. CDR3 amino acids: CSATLTGKGSYEQYF. In DNA, the CDR3 is TGCAGCGCAACGCTGACTGGGAAGGGCTCCTACGAGCAGTACTTC.

This clone has ten or more counts. CDR3 amino acids: CASSIDPPGSDSYEQYF. For the CDR3, the DNA is TGTGCCAGTAGTATCGACCCGCCAGGGTCCGACTCCTACGAGCAGTACTTC. The V call is TRBV19, the J call TRBJ2-7, with D possibly matching TRBD1 (5 bases). V dropped 3 bases and J dropped 0 bases, with 18 bases sitting between them. Germline values: CDR1 LNHDA, CDR2 SQIVND (reference sequence). This CDR3 region has 17 residues.

The chain uses TRBV27 and TRBJ1-1, with 8 bases identical to TRBD1. The CDR3 has 17 amino acids. The V and J ends lost 8 bases and 0 bases, in that order; junction bases with no gene match: 14. Germline assignment: CDR1 MNHEY and CDR2 SMNVEV (reference sequence). The CDR3 loop reads CASQSRDRGFLNTEAFF. CDR3 bases: TGTGCCAGCCAGAGCCGTGACAGGGGATTTTTGAACACTGAAGCTTTCTTT.

The V gene is TRBV2, the J gene TRBJ2-1, with 7 nucleotides matching TRBD2. Trimming at V came to 6 bases and at J to 9 bases, leaving 8 bases not matched to a gene. This CDR3 is 13 amino acids long. Germline V CDR1 and CDR2: SNHLY, FYNNEI. The CDR3 DNA follows: TGTGCCAGCAGCGTAGGGACTATCAGTGAGCAGTTCTTC. It translates to CASSVGTISEQFF.

This clone was counted only a few times. This chain links TRBV6-1 with TRBJ2-7; D gene unclear. The germline CDR1 and CDR2 sequences are MNHNS and SASEGT. Trimming shortened V by 2 bases and J by 5 bases, and 22 bases separated the two germline ends. This CDR3 has 17 residues. DNA for the CDR3: TGTGCCAGCAGTGAATACGGCAGGCTGCTCTTCTTGGACGAGCAGTACTTC. This sequence encodes CASSEYGRLLFLDEQYF.

J is TRBJ2-3 and V is TRBV7-2, with no clear D. V was cut by 1 base and J by 5 bases, with 10 bases left in between. Germline CDR1 SGHTA, CDR2 FQGNSA. The CDR3 loop spans 14 amino acids. The CDR3 sequence is CASSLGGSLDTQYF. CDR3 nucleotide sequence: TGTGCCAGCAGCTTAGGTGGTAGTCTAGATACGCAGTATTTT. Drawing the rest from reference TRBV7-2 and TRBJ2-3, the complete variable domain is GAGVSQSPSNKVTEKGKDVELRCDPISGHTALYWYRQSLGQGLEFLIYFQGNSAPDKSGLPSDRFSAERTGGSVSTLTIQRTQQEDSAVYLCASSLGGSLDTQYFGPGTRLTVL.

The chain has TRBV4-1 and TRBJ2-3, with D maybe TRBD2 (6 bases). The germline V and J ends were trimmed by 0 bases and 4 bases, with 11 bases remaining between them. Germline loops: CDR1 MGHRA, CDR2 YSYEKL. The CDR3 totals 15 residues. The CDR3 bases are TGCGCCAGCAGCCAAGAGGAGGGATTTGCAGATACGCAGTATTTT. Translation gives CASSQEEGFADTQYF.